Presented here are 12 T cell receptor beta chains from one specimen sequenced in a study of blood T cell repertoires in COVID-19. The protocol was immunoSEQ multiplex PCR, while the TCRdb copy is restricted to in-frame clones and leaves out a portion. The data contain about 150,000 clones, around 90% of them singletons. The sequenced sample consisted of PBMCs or T cells enriched from blood (not recorded which). All receptors derive from a woman aged 40 to 49 who had been exposed to COVID-19.

V usage is TRBV3-1 (or the pseudogene TRBV3-2) and J usage is TRBJ2-4; possibly TRBD2 for D (5 bases). V lost 6 bases and J lost 7, with 10 bases in between. Germline assignment: CDR1 LGHDT and CDR2 YNNKEL (reference sequence). The CDR3 runs to 12 residues. CDR3 protein: CASRDYRNIQYF. CDR3 DNA: TGTGCCAGCAGAGACTACCGGAACATTCAGTACTTC.

V usage is TRBV12-3 or TRBV12-4 and J usage is TRBJ2-3; 9 positions agree with TRBD2. There are 11 residues in the CDR3. The V gene end was trimmed by 5 bases and the J gene end by 14 bases; junction bases not matched to a gene: 5. CDR3 in amino acids: CASSPGGRGYF. The CDR3 bases are TGTGCCAGCAGTCCCGGCGGGAGGGGGTATTTT.

This clone was found once. V usage is TRBV5-8 and J usage is TRBJ2-7; TRBD2 matches at 8 bases. The V segment lost 5 bases and the J segment 4 bases; nucleotides outside the gene matches: 14. The CDR3 spans 16 residues. Germline lookup yields CDR1 SGHTS and CDR2 YDEGEE. CDR3 in DNA: TGTGCCAGCAGTTTACAAGCGGGAGTGGTTTCTTACGAGCAGTACTTC. Its protein product is CASSLQAGVVSYEQYF.

The chain recombines TRBV19 with TRBJ1-2; 9 bases match TRBD1. V was clipped by 1 base and J by 1 base; unmatched bases: 4. Germline assignment: CDR1 LNHDA and CDR2 SQIVND (reference sequence). CDR3 length: 16 residues. CDR3: CASSIGPGQGNYGYTF. In nucleotides, the CDR3 is TGTGCCAGTAGTATAGGGCCGGGACAGGGTAACTATGGCTACACCTTC.

The V and J genes are TRBV27 and TRBJ1-1; TRBD1 is a possible D gene (6 bases). The CDR3 spans 16 residues. Trimming shortened V by 5 bases and J by 1 base, and 17 bases separated the two germline ends. Germline V gene data show CDR1 as MNHEY and CDR2 as SMNVEV (reference sequence). In nucleotides, the CDR3 is TGTGCCAGCAGTCGACGGGATTACAGGGCGAACACTGAAGCTTTCTTT. Amino acids: CASSRRDYRANTEAFF.

The rearrangement joins TRBV2 to TRBJ1-4; 7 bases match TRBD1. The trim removed 8 bases at V and 8 bases at J, leaving 5 bases unmatched. CDR3 length: 12 residues. CDR1 and CDR2 (germline): SNHLY, FYNNEI. The CDR3 here is CASQRGREKLFF. CDR3 in DNA: TGTGCCAGCCAAAGGGGGCGAGAAAAACTGTTTTTT.

V and J are TRBV19 and TRBJ1-5; 7 positions match TRBD1. This CDR3 has 14 residues. The trim removed 4 bases at V and 4 bases at J, leaving 4 bases unmatched. Germline V CDR1 and CDR2: LNHDA, SQIVND (reference sequence). The CDR3 region is CASSKDRLNQPQHF. DNA for the CDR3: TGTGCCAGTAGTAAGGACAGGCTGAATCAGCCCCAGCATTTT.

This clone appeared once. This chain connects TRBV7-2 to TRBJ2-1, with 13 bases lining up with TRBD2. This CDR3 is built from 19 residues. With V trimmed by 4 bases and J by 0 bases, 9 bases remained unmatched. Germline V gene sequence: CDR1 SGHTA, CDR2 FQGNSA. CDR3 sequence: CASSYKGLAGRYSYNEQFF. The CDR3 nucleotides read TGTGCCAGCAGCTACAAGGGACTAGCGGGGCGTTACTCCTACAATGAGCAGTTCTTC.

Regarding this clone: Other nucleotide sequences from this sample produce the same CDR3. The chain carries TRBV6-5 and TRBJ1-4; the D gene is possibly TRBD1 (5 bases). This CDR3 spans 12 amino acids. Trimming stripped 4 bases from V and 7 bases from J, with 7 bases between. The V gene's germline CDR1 is MNHEY and CDR2 SVGAGI. The CDR3 sequence: CASSSGGEKLFF. In DNA, the CDR3 is TGTGCCAGCAGTTCGGGGGGTGAAAAACTGTTTTTT.

This sequence joins TRBV5-8 and TRBJ1-5; 7 bases fit TRBD1. CDR3 size: 16 residues. The germline gives CDR1 SGHTS, CDR2 YDEGEE. V was clipped by 2 bases and J by 0 bases; unmatched bases: 5. CDR3 DNA sequence: TGTGCCAGCAGCTTTCCCCGGGACAGTAGCAATCAGCCCCAGCATTTT. Its protein is CASSFPRDSSNQPQHF.

CDR3 sequence reads: CASSLTGTALPFF. In nucleotides, the CDR3 is TGTGCCAGCAGCTTAACCGGGACAGCTCTCCCTTTCTTT. The rearrangement links TRBV11-3 to TRBJ1-1, with 7 bases matching TRBD1. CDR3 length equals 13 residues. Germline CDR1 and CDR2: SGHNT and YENEEA. The J segment lost 12 bases and the V segment lost 2 bases, leaving 9 bases of the junction unmatched.

V is TRBV19 and J is TRBJ2-6; TRBD1 matches at 9 bases. The CDR3 consists of 19 residues. With V trimmed by 6 bases and J by 0 bases, 12 bases remained unmatched. The germline V gene encodes CDR1 LNHDA and CDR2 SQIVND (reference sequence). CDR3 sequence (DNA): TGTGCCAGTAGCCGGGCCCCGGGACAGGGACGCTCTGGGGCCAACGTCCTGACTTTC. Encoded protein: CASSRAPGQGRSGANVLTF.